Listed here are 16 T cell receptor beta chains from one sample, sequenced in a study of blood T cell repertoires in COVID-19. Method: immunoSEQ multiplex PCR; TCRdb's copy keeps in-frame clones and lacks some. The sample records approximately 300,000 clones, over 70% being singletons. Sequencing used peripheral blood. All receptors derive from a woman between 45 and 65 years old with acute or convalescent COVID-19.

The chain employs TRBV7-8 and TRBJ2-1, with TRBD2 as a possible D gene (6 bases). The ends were cut back, 0 bases at V and 5 bases at J, with 11 bases in the middle. Germline assignment: CDR1 SGHVS and CDR2 FQNEAQ. This CDR3 comprises 15 residues. The CDR3 nucleotides read TGTGCCAGCAGCTTAGCCGGGACTTCTCACAATGAGCAGTTCTTC. It translates to CASSLAGTSHNEQFF.

The chain recombines TRBV11-2 with TRBJ1-1; D gene unclear. Between the trimmed V and J ends, which lost 0 bases and 1 base, there was a span of 6 bases. The CDR3 is 14 amino acids. Germline V CDR1 and CDR2: SGHAT, FQNNGV. The CDR3 reads CASSLEQKNTEAFF. The CDR3 DNA follows: TGTGCCAGCAGCTTAGAACAAAAGAACACTGAAGCTTTCTTT.

This clone was observed a single time. The chain employs TRBV11-3 and TRBJ2-5, with D perhaps TRBD2 (5 bases). Germline values: CDR1 SGHNT, CDR2 YENEEA. This CDR3 region has 17 residues. Trimming removed 5 bases at V and 5 bases at J, with 24 bases between. CDR3 protein: CASSASGPADLAETQYF. CDR3 bases: TGTGCCAGCAGCGCAAGCGGACCGGCTGATCTTGCGGAGACCCAGTACTTC.

The V call is TRBV6-5, the J call TRBJ2-2; 11 nucleotides line up with TRBD2. The V segment lost 5 bases and the J segment 5 bases; nucleotides outside the gene matches: 4. Germline CDR1 is MNHEY and CDR2 is SVGAGI. The CDR3 loop spans 15 amino acids. This CDR3 is CASSLAGGGTGELFF. CDR3 DNA sequence: TGTGCCAGCAGTCTAGCGGGAGGAGGTACCGGGGAGCTGTTTTTT.

The chain combines TRBV30 with TRBJ1-2; D is unclear. Germline V gene lookup returns CDR1 GTSNPN and CDR2 SVGIG (reference sequence). Trimming took off 3 bases at V and 1 base at J, with 3 bases between the two ends. The CDR3 is 11 amino acids. CDR3 coding DNA: TGTGCCTGGAGCATTAACTATGGCTACACCTTC. Residues: CAWSINYGYTF.

The genes are TRBV7-6 and TRBJ1-2; 10 nucleotides agree with TRBD1. CDR3 length: 15 amino acids. V was pared by 0 bases and J by 8 bases, with 6 bases of the junction left unmatched. The germline V gene has CDR1 SGHVS and CDR2 FNYEAQ. CDR3 DNA: TGTGCCAGCAGCTTAGCCCGACAGGGGGCAGGAGGCTACACCTTC. It encodes CASSLARQGAGGYTF. Using reference TRBV7-6 and TRBJ1-2 for the parts outside the CDR3, the full variable domain is GAGVSQSPRYKVTKRGQDVALRCDPISGHVSLYWYRQALGQGPEFLTYFNYEAQQDKSGLPNDRFSAERPEGSISTLTIQRTEQRDSAMYRCASSLARQGAGGYTFGSGTRLTVV.

This clone has a handful of counts. J is TRBJ1-3 and V is TRBV15; weak D call: TRBD1 (6 bases). V gave up 5 bases and J gave up 11 bases, with 16 bases separating them. Germline assignment: CDR1 LNHNV and CDR2 YYDKDF (reference sequence). The CDR3 runs 13 residues. This CDR3 reads CATSRPPTGPIYF. For the CDR3, the DNA is TGTGCCACCAGCCGCCCCCCGACAGGTCCCATATATTTT.

This clone was recorded a few times. The chain is built from TRBV27 and TRBJ1-1; the D is unclear. The V gene's germline CDR1 is MNHEY and CDR2 SMNVEV (reference sequence). CDR3 length: 14 amino acids. The V gene lost 5 bases and the J gene lost 3 bases, with 13 bases spanning the gap. The CDR3 DNA sequence: TGTGCCAGCAGTGCAAGGAGGCTTTACACTGAAGCTTTCTTT. Translating it yields CASSARRLYTEAFF.

V is TRBV29-1 and J is TRBJ1-3; 7 nucleotides match TRBD1. CDR1 and CDR2 (germline): SQVTM, ANQGSEA. J was trimmed by 4 bases and V by 2 bases; bases with no gene match: 2. The CDR3 is 13 amino acids. The CDR3 loop is CSVETGEGNTIYF. CDR3 DNA: TGCAGCGTTGAAACAGGGGAAGGAAACACCATATATTTT.

V and J are TRBV27 and TRBJ1-1; 8 bases match TRBD1. CDR3 size: 13 residues. With 7 bases clipped from V and 1 base from J, the junction kept 2 bases outside the gene matches. Looked up from germline, CDR1 is MNHEY and CDR2 is SMNVEV (reference sequence). In nucleotides, the CDR3 is TGTGCCAGCATTGGGACAGGGAACACTGAAGCTTTCTTT. It is translated as CASIGTGNTEAFF.

This clone was recorded once. The chain has TRBV5-6 and TRBJ1-1; D may be TRBD1 (5 bases). The CDR3 sequence is 15 residues long. Trimming stripped 3 bases from V and 3 bases from J, with 15 bases between. Germline assignment: CDR1 SGHDT and CDR2 YYEEEE. In DNA form, the CDR3 reads TGTGCCAGCAGCTGGGGCCTCCCTGCGGACACTGAAGCTTTCTTT. Translation: CASSWGLPADTEAFF.

This chain uses TRBV6-2 or TRBV6-3 with TRBJ2-7; possible D gene TRBD2, 6 bases. Trimming stripped 6 bases from V and 3 bases from J, with 15 bases between. The CDR3 loop spans 14 amino acids. Germline V CDR1 and CDR2: MNHEY, SVGEGT. The CDR3 region is CASSSGTGDYEQYF. The CDR3 nucleotides are TGTGCCAGCAGCTCCGGGACGGGAGACTACGAGCAGTACTTC.

The rearrangement uses TRBV3-1 (or the pseudogene TRBV3-2) and TRBJ1-6; tentative D call: TRBD1 (6 bases). V was cut by 0 bases and J by 9 bases, with 15 bases left in between. The CDR3 totals 16 residues. The germline CDR1 and CDR2 sequences are LGHDT and YNNKEL (reference sequence). The CDR3, as DNA: TGTGCCAGCAGCCAAGATCCCGGGGGGCCCGGTTCACCCCTCCACTTT. The encoded protein is CASSQDPGGPGSPLHF.

This chain uses TRBV7-2 with TRBJ2-5, with 9 bases matching TRBD2. V was clipped by 4 bases and J by 5 bases; unmatched bases: 8. Germline V gene sequence: CDR1 SGHTA, CDR2 FQGNSA. The CDR3 runs 15 residues. CDR3: CASSYPGTSLETQYF. The DNA for the CDR3 is TGTGCCAGCAGCTACCCCGGGACTAGCCTGGAGACCCAGTACTTC.

The chain recombines TRBV5-1 with TRBJ2-5; the D gene is possibly TRBD1 (6 bases). V was pared by 2 bases and J by 4 bases, with 9 bases between. This CDR3 spans 13 amino acids. Germline assignment: CDR1 SGHRS and CDR2 YFSETQ. Here the CDR3 DNA reads TGCGCCAGCAGCTTCGGACAGTTAGAGACCCAGTACTTC. Protein: CASSFGQLETQYF.

The chain combines TRBV27 with TRBJ1-1; a possible D gene is TRBD1 (6 bases). The germline CDR1 and CDR2 sequences are MNHEY and SMNVEV (reference sequence). V dropped 0 bases and J dropped 3 bases, with 8 bases sitting between them. CDR3 length: 14 residues. CDR3 sequence: CASSLSQGYTEAFF. CDR3 nucleotide sequence: TGTGCCAGCAGTTTATCACAGGGATACACTGAAGCTTTCTTT.